The present entry profiles one T cell receptor beta chain with its context. The antigen this receptor binds is unknown. No base-level quality is on record; no much larger clone is a single base apart. The library was produced with the immunoSEQ multiplex PCR assay. As for how the authors treated the data: A statistical classification framework was developed to diagnose cytomegalovirus status using the catalog of TCR beta chain sequences. The clones in this table, taken by TCRdb from immuneACCESS, are in-frame only. Not every clone is retained; where verified, under half of the shortfall comes from an unresolved V gene, and the cause of the rest is unknown. V and J calls and clone size are as listed in that table; D and trimming were resolved from the DNA. Within this sample are 65,000 or so clones, with approximately 90% of them counted one time only. The ten largest clonotypes hold over 1% of the sample.

The data stem from a study of cytomegalovirus exposure and HLA in healthy donors (TCRdb year 2017). The study in broad terms: The roughly 650 repertoires of the first cohort and the 95 to 150 validation repertoires were produced on the same platform, according to a later analysis. The study combined high-throughput TCR immunosequencing, statistical association of individual TCRs with disease status, and machine learning to predict cytomegalovirus infection status. Besides the first cohort of about 730 subjects, a separate validation cohort made up of over a hundred different subjects was used. The aim of the study was to test whether cataloging public T cell receptors could identify signatures of past pathogen exposure. What the research found in general, with its limitations: The authors suggested that the approach could potentially be extended to other disease states and immunological phenotypes. The validation cohort had no HLA typing available for a later analysis, so co-occurrence within that cohort was assessed over all 120 or so repertoires. Cytomegalovirus status was reported to be diagnosed by the classifier with high specificity and sensitivity in both the original and validation cohorts. Most TCR sequences were observed very rarely across donors, whereas some public TCRs were present in many individuals. The study gave a list of about 150 TCR beta chains associated with cytomegalovirus. In vitro tests confirmed that three of the cytomegalovirus-associated TCR beta chains recognize cytomegalovirus antigens. A later analysis found that TCRs clustered in the first cohort also tended to co-occur in the 110 or so validation repertoires, with approximately 95% of cluster scores above 0.

Donors formed part of the validation cohort, which comprised 120 subjects and was distinct from the first cohort of under 850 subjects. CDR1 and CDR2 (SGHTA, FQGTGA) derive from the germline V gene. The CDR3 holds 16 amino acids from the cysteine to the phenylalanine. Of the read, only the CDR3 DNA is kept; its 48 bases are in frame from base 1. V loses 5 bases, J loses 11 bases, and the germline ends lie 25 bases apart. Sequencing was performed on PBMCs. The rearranged segments are TRBV7-3 and TRBJ1-5, with the D gene too uncertain to name. The TCR comes from a woman under 30 in good health and CMV-seronegative. In nucleotide form, the sequence is TGTGCCAGCAGCGAGGGAGCTTTAAGGGCCGCGGAGGCCCAGCATTTT. This gives the protein CASSEGALRAAEAQHF. Supplemented by the reference TRBV7-3 and TRBJ1-5 proteins around the CDR3, the complete variable domain is GAGVSQTPSNKVTEKGKYVELRCDPISGHTALYWYRQSLGQGPEFLIYFQGTGAADDSGLPNDRFFAVRPEGSVSTLKIQRTERGDSAVYLCASSEGALRAAEAQHFGDGTRLSIL.